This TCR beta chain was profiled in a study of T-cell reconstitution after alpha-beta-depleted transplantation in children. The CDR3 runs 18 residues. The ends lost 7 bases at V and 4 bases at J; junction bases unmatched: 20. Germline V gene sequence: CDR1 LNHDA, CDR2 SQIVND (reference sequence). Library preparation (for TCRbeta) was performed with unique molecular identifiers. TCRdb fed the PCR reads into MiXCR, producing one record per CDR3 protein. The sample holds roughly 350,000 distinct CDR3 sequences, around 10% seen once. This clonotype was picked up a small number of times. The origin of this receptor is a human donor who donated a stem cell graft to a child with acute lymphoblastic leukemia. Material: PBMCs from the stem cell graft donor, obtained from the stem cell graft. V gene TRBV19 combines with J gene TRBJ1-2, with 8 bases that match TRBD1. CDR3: CASNPTRRTGNNLYGYTF. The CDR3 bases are TGTGCCAGTAACCCAACCCGACGGACAGGGAACAACCTCTATGGCTACACCTTC.